Sequencing of this TCR beta chain was carried out in a study of T cell changes during pregnancy in multiple sclerosis. Produced via immunoSEQ multiplex PCR; TCRdb's table is partial and in-frame only. The data show around 70,000 clones, about 92% seen once. The material was peripheral blood, obtained before pregnancy. The receptor was isolated from a female donor with multiple sclerosis, enrolled in a pregnancy study.

CDR3 sequence: CASSALLEWETQYF. DNA of the CDR3: TGTGCCAGCAGCGCCCTACTAGAATGGGAGACCCAGTACTTC. The V gene is TRBV7-8, the J gene TRBJ2-5; a possible D gene is TRBD2 (5 bases). Germline V gene sequence: CDR1 SGHVS, CDR2 FQNEAQ. The V end was cut by 5 bases, the J end by 5 bases, with 15 bases between. This CDR3 contains 14 residues.